This entry is about one T cell receptor beta chain. CDR3 length equals 12 residues. V was shortened by 5 bases and J by 2 bases, with 7 bases between the two germline ends. CDR1 and CDR2 (germline): SGHAT, FQNNGV. This specimen comes from a study of technical replicates of blood from a handful of donors. Sequenced by immunoSEQ multiplex PCR; TCRdb stores in-frame clones only, minus some. The table records about 91,000 clones, under 95% of them present only once. Source material: T cells isolated from PBMCs. The V call is TRBV11-2, the J call TRBJ2-7; D is unclear. The receptor's source is a human donor in good health. The chain's CDR3 is CASSQSPYEQYF. Here the CDR3 DNA reads TGTGCCAGCAGCCAAAGCCCCTACGAGCAGTACTTC.